The table lists the clone carrying this TCR beta chain with a count of one. What it recognizes is unknown. Germline V gene lookup returns CDR1 ENHRY and CDR2 SYGVKD. The CDR3 contains 14 residues. V shed 2 bases and J 5 bases; nucleotides not matched to a gene: 2. The entry originates in a study of OX40 agonist ivuxolimab in advanced cancers. About the study: Mean age 60 years, range about 23 to 80; around 80% male. Points from the study as a whole: On average, CD8+ T cells had more expanded clones than CD4+.

Generated by immunoSEQ multiplex PCR, the TCRdb table keeps only in-frame clones and is missing some. The table has 60,000 or so clones, 85% to 90% seen once; the top ten hold roughly 4.5%. This TCR came from an adult with an advanced solid tumor such as melanoma, head and neck, liver or kidney cancer. Sequencing was performed on CD4+ or CD8+ T cells sorted from blood, taken in a trial of the OX40 agonist ivuxolimab. This rearrangement joins TRBV10-3 to TRBJ1-4; 7 bases agree with TRBD1. The CDR3 reads CAISETGQNEKLFF. The DNA of the CDR3 is TGTGCCATCAGTGAGACGGGACAGAATGAAAAACTGTTTTTT.